This TCR beta chain is from a study of T cells in Graves' hyperthyroidism and ophthalmopathy. This clonotype has a handful of counts. Germline V lookup: CDR1 LGHDT, CDR2 YNNKEL (reference sequence). Trimming took 2 bases from V and 1 from J; bases not matched to a gene: 7. The CDR3 loop spans 16 amino acids. RNA transcripts provided the source from which TCR beta CDR3 regions were amplified. Researchers ran a first-round RT-PCR on the TCR CDR3 using the HTBI primer set. TCRdb fed the multiplex PCR reads into MiXCR, producing one record per CDR3 protein. Among about 250,000 distinct CDR3 sequences listed, 22% were seen once.

The gene calls are TRBV3-1 and TRBJ1-1, with TRBD1 identical over 7 bases. Sequenced material: blood. This receptor was taken from a young man with Graves' ophthalmopathy. DNA of the CDR3: TGTGCCAGCAGCCAACGGACAGGCCGGCCGAACACTGAAGCTTTCTTT. Protein product: CASSQRTGRPNTEAFF.